This T cell receptor beta chain was sequenced during a study of blood T cell repertoires in COVID-19. Turning to the study itself: COVID-19 samples from acute and convalescent phases originated in the United States, Italy and Spain. PBMCs, B-cell-depleted T cells, or T cells were the source of the cDNA or gDNA that made up the material.

The authors' processing: Estimation of nucleated cell counts relied on the amplification of reference gene primers. Only in-frame clones appear in the TCRdb table, and some are missing; sequencing was by immunoSEQ multiplex PCR. V, J and clone size were drawn from that table, and D and trimming were deduced from the DNA. The sample yields about 180,000 clones, about nine tenths seen once. Germline CDR1 and CDR2: SGHRS and YFSETQ. Trimming pared 0 bases from V and 2 bases from J, leaving 12 bases between. This CDR3 is built from 16 residues. This chain uses TRBV5-1 with TRBJ2-4; possibly TRBD1 for D (6 bases). Sample: peripheral blood. This receptor was obtained from a man between 18 and 29 years old who had recovered from COVID-19. CDR3 residues: CASSLDAGVTKNIQYF. The CDR3 bases are TGCGCCAGCAGCTTGGATGCAGGGGTAACCAAAAACATTCAGTACTTC.